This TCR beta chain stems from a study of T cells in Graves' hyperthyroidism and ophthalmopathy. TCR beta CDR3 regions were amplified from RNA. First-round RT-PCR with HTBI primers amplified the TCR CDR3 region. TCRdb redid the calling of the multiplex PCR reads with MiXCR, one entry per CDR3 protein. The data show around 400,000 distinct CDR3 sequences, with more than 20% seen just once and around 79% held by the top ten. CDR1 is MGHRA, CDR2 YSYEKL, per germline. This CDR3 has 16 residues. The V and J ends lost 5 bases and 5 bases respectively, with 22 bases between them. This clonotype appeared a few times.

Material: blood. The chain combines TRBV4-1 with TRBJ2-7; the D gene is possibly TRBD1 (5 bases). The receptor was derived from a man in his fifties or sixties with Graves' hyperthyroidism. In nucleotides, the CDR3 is TGCGCCAGCAGCTCACAAGCAGGCAGGGCATTAGACGAGCAGTACTTC. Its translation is CASSSQAGRALDEQYF.